This record looks at one T cell receptor beta chain sequence and its context. The antigen is undetermined. Sequencing libraries made from TCR beta cDNA carried unique molecular identifiers. Researchers reported approximately 500,000 cDNA molecules coming from approximately 1 to 10 million T cells. TCRdb recomputed calls from the PCR reads with MiXCR, one row per CDR3 protein. The sample carries about 680,000 distinct CDR3 sequences, approximately 60% recorded once. The data were obtained in a study of post-analysis software for immune sequencing data. Study overall: The cohort encompassed relapsing-remitting, secondary progressive and progressive-relapsing multiple sclerosis disease courses.

Regarding the study as a whole: Strong co-clustering by F measure linked samples that shared a preparation batch. Patients showed TRBV5-6, TRBV5-1 and TRBV20-1 among 4 or 5 TRBV segments more frequent than in controls. Normalized Chao1 diversity in multiple sclerosis patients fell significantly below that of controls.

Germline V gene sequence: CDR1 LGHNA, CDR2 YSLEER. There are 17 residues in the CDR3. J lost 8 bases, V lost 4 bases, and 14 bases had no gene match. The chain combines TRBV4-3 with TRBJ1-2; 12 bases line up with TRBD1. The sample comprised blood. The clonotype originates from a girl aged 2 to 9 with multiple sclerosis. CDR3 region: CASSLSSGTGGALGYTF. The DNA of the CDR3 is TGCGCCAGCAGCCTTAGTTCCGGGACAGGGGGCGCCCTGGGCTACACCTTC.